In its sample, the clone carrying this T cell receptor (beta chain) was seen many times. Its antigen is undetermined. CDR1 MNHEY and CDR2 SMNVEV come from the germline V gene (reference sequence). The CDR3 contains 12 residues. With 5 bases removed from V and 5 bases from J, the gap between germline ends came to 9 bases. This sample stems from a study of T cells after yellow fever vaccination. Study-wide background: Any fraction with a low cell number was prepared using SMART-Seq v4 Ultra Low Input.

Study-level findings and limits: Post-booster repertoires again held most primary-vaccination clones (about 96% CD4, roughly 88% CD8).

TCRdb used MiXCR to reprocess the 5' RACE reads, holding one entry per CDR3 protein. The sample consists of approximately 70,000 distinct CDR3 sequences, around 7.8% of them appearing once. The material was CD8+ T cells sorted from PBMCs, obtained around 10 days after the first yellow fever vaccination. This clonotype was sampled from a man between 18 and 35 years old who received the YFV17D yellow fever vaccine. The gene calls are TRBV27 and TRBJ1-1; perhaps TRBD1 as D (5 bases). The CDR3 nucleotides read TGTGCCAGCAGTGCAGGGTATACTGAAGCTTTCTTT. Protein product: CASSAGYTEAFF.